These 26 T cell receptor beta chains share one sample of origin, sequenced in a study of blood T cells in healthy people across ages. The second PCR ran roughly 7 to 11 cycles with a sample-barcoded 5' primer and J-beta primers. One entry per CDR3 protein results from TCRdb running MiXCR on the 5' RACE reads. The profile shows about 1.1 million distinct CDR3 sequences, roughly two fifths of them singletons. The sequenced sample was blood. The receptor set was obtained from a man aged 18 to 35 in good health.

The chain links TRBV20-1 to TRBJ2-5, with no clear D. Trimming cost V 5 bases and J 1 base, with 11 bases left between them. Germline-derived CDR1 and CDR2 are DFQATT and SNEGSKA (reference sequence). This CDR3 has 13 amino acids. Here the CDR3 reads CSAPGRSQETQYF. The CDR3 DNA is TGCAGTGCTCCCGGCAGGAGCCAAGAGACCCAGTACTTC.

V gene TRBV7-6 combines with J gene TRBJ2-3; D is perhaps TRBD1 (6 bases). Trimming took off 5 bases at V and 2 bases at J, with 11 bases between the two ends. This CDR3 contains 14 residues. CDR1 and CDR2 from the germline V gene are SGHVS and FNYEAQ. CDR3 in amino acids: CASSIGQITDTQYF. For the CDR3, the DNA is TGTGCCAGCAGCATAGGACAGATCACAGATACGCAGTATTTT.

The chain couples TRBV20-1 to TRBJ2-2; 8 positions match TRBD1. Germline trimming cut 0 bases from V and 1 base from J; bases unmatched to any gene: 1. CDR3 length: 15 residues. Germline V gives CDR1 DFQATT, CDR2 SNEGSKA (reference sequence). The CDR3 sequence: CSAREGTGNTGELFF. The CDR3 DNA sequence: TGCAGTGCTAGAGAGGGGACAGGGAACACCGGGGAGCTGTTTTTT.

Remarks on this clonotype: The junction differs from germline at one of its ends, possibly a read error. This chain connects TRBV6-1 to TRBJ2-4; no reliable D call. CDR1 and CDR2 (germline): MNHNS, SASEGT. CDR3 length: 18 residues. In DNA form, the CDR3 reads TGTGCCGGCAGTGCTCTTCTAGGCCGATTGCTAGCCAAAAACATTCAGTACTTC. Protein: CAGSALLGRLLAKNIQYF.

As regards this clonotype: A much larger clone lies a single base off, so this may be a read error. The chain couples TRBV20-1 to TRBJ2-7; 12 bases align to TRBD1. The trim removed 5 bases at V and 9 bases at J, leaving 5 bases unmatched. The V gene's germline CDR1 is DFQATT and CDR2 SNEGSKA (reference sequence). This CDR3 contains 12 residues. CDR3 amino acids: CSAGTGGHGQYF. As DNA, the CDR3 is TGCAGTGCTGGGACAGGGGGCCACGGGCAGTACTTC.

This chain links TRBV6-5 with TRBJ1-1, with D possibly TRBD1 on 5 matching bases. The CDR3 consists of 14 residues. The ends were cut back, 5 bases at V and 4 bases at J, with 14 bases in the middle. Germline values: CDR1 MNHEY, CDR2 SVGAGI. The CDR3 bases are TGTGCCAGCAGTGTGGGGCGGTTCGCCACTGAAGCTTTCTTT. This gives the protein CASSVGRFATEAFF.

This clonotype was seen many times. The chain carries TRBV4-2 and TRBJ2-7; 9 nucleotides match TRBD2. Germline lookup yields CDR1 LGHNA and CDR2 YNFKEQ. This CDR3 has 14 residues. J was trimmed by 7 bases and V by 2 bases; bases with no gene match: 6. CDR3 in DNA: TGTGCCAGCAGCCAACAAGACGGACTAGCGGAGCAGTACTTC. It is translated as CASSQQDGLAEQYF.

This clonotype was found a few times. CDR3 DNA: TGCAGCGTTGAAGGGGGGGCTCGCACAGATACGCAGTATTTT. Encoded protein: CSVEGGARTDTQYF. This chain links TRBV29-1 with TRBJ2-3; D possibly matches TRBD1 or TRBD2 (6 bases each). Germline V CDR1 and CDR2: SQVTM, ANQGSEA. The CDR3 has 14 residues. Trimming pared 1 base from V and 1 base from J, leaving 9 bases between.

This chain links TRBV24-1 with TRBJ1-5, with D uncertain. This CDR3 contains 15 residues. Trimming pared 7 bases from V and 0 bases from J, leaving 12 bases between. The germline gives CDR1 KGHDR, CDR2 SFDVKD. This chain's CDR3 is CATSLGGGSNQPQHF. CDR3 nucleotide sequence: TGTGCCACCAGCTTGGGTGGAGGTAGCAATCAGCCCCAGCATTTT.

This clonotype was detected ten times or more. The chain combines TRBV7-9 with TRBJ2-1, with D possibly matching TRBD1 (5 bases). This CDR3 has 14 amino acids. The V end was cut by 4 bases, the J end by 5 bases, with 12 bases between. Germline assignment: CDR1 SEHNR and CDR2 FQNEAQ (reference sequence). The CDR3 loop is CASSYPGIHNEQFF. The CDR3 DNA is TGTGCCAGCAGCTACCCAGGGATTCACAATGAGCAGTTCTTC.

The chain carries TRBV7-2 and TRBJ1-1, with 7 bases matching TRBD1. The CDR3 contains 15 residues. Germline trimming cut 5 bases from V and 1 base from J; bases unmatched to any gene: 7. Germline values: CDR1 SGHTA, CDR2 FQGNSA. The CDR3 is CASSPEGQRNTEAFF. The CDR3 DNA sequence: TGTGCCAGCAGCCCGGAGGGACAGCGGAACACTGAAGCTTTCTTT.

J is TRBJ1-2 and V is TRBV6-2 or TRBV6-3, with D unclear. V lost 7 bases and J 11 bases, leaving 17 bases between the germline ends. CDR1 and CDR2 from the germline V gene are MNHEY and SVGEGT. The CDR3 totals 12 residues. CDR3 residues: CASTTESSGYTF. CDR3 coding DNA: TGTGCCAGCACCACTGAAAGTTCGGGGTACACCTTC.

This clonotype was recorded a few times. The rearrangement uses TRBV25-1 and TRBJ1-5; D not resolved. The CDR3 spans 14 residues. Looked up from germline, CDR1 is MGHDK and CDR2 is SYGVNS. V was clipped by 2 bases and J by 0 bases, with 5 bases between them. The CDR3 spells CASSERTSNQPQHF. The CDR3 bases are TGTGCCAGCAGTGAACGGACTAGCAATCAGCCCCAGCATTTT.

This rearrangement joins TRBV20-1 to TRBJ1-6; TRBD1 matches at 7 bases. Germline V lookup: CDR1 DFQATT, CDR2 SNEGSKA (reference sequence). This CDR3 contains 13 residues. V shed 5 bases and J 10 bases; nucleotides not matched to a gene: 8. In nucleotides, the CDR3 is TGCAGTGCTCCTGGACAGGTTCAGTCACCCCTCCACTTT. Protein: CSAPGQVQSPLHF.

The chain has TRBV25-1 and TRBJ1-2, with 9 bases lining up with TRBD1. Germline V gene sequence: CDR1 MGHDK, CDR2 SYGVNS. The ends lost 6 bases at V and 7 bases at J; junction bases unmatched: 12. The CDR3 sequence is 15 residues long. The CDR3 region has the DNA TGTGCCAGCAGGGGAAGGGACAGGGTCTACTCTGGCTACACCTTC. Translated, it gives CASRGRDRVYSGYTF.

The CDR3 DNA sequence: TGCAGTGCTAAAGACAATCAGGCCCCCTCATTCAATGAGCAGTACTTC. Translated, it gives CSAKDNQAPSFNEQYF. The chain links TRBV20-1 to TRBJ2-5; unclear D gene. The CDR3 has 16 amino acids. Looked up from germline, CDR1 is DFQATT and CDR2 is SNEGSKA (reference sequence). The V end was cut by 4 bases, the J end by 11 bases, with 29 bases between.

This rearrangement joins TRBV4-1 to TRBJ2-5, with D uncertain. Germline-derived CDR1 and CDR2 are MGHRA and YSYEKL. This CDR3 comprises 15 residues. V lost 1 base, J lost 2 bases, and 11 bases lay in between. This CDR3 reads CASSQAGARQETQYF. The CDR3 region has the DNA TGCGCCAGCAGCCAAGCAGGAGCCAGACAAGAGACCCAGTACTTC.

J is TRBJ2-1 and V is TRBV9; D is uncertain. This CDR3 is 15 amino acids long. Germline V gives CDR1 SGDLS, CDR2 YYNGEE. Trimming cost V 4 bases and J 0 bases, with 11 bases left between them. CDR3 bases: TGTGCCAGCAGCCTCGACGGGCCCTCCTACAATGAGCAGTTCTTC. It specifies CASSLDGPSYNEQFF.

About this clonotype: The junction departs from the called germline gene at one end, perhaps through a read error. This chain joins TRBV5-4 and TRBJ1-2; D may be TRBD1 (5 bases). This CDR3 contains 13 residues. CDR1 is SGHNT, CDR2 YYREEE, per germline (reference sequence). CDR3 coding DNA: TGTGTCAGCAGCCCGGACATCAACTATGGCTACACCTTC. It yields the protein CVSSPDINYGYTF.

V and J are TRBV12-3 or TRBV12-4 and TRBJ2-5, with 8 bases aligning to TRBD2. The CDR3 runs 14 residues. Trimming at V came to 1 base and at J to 11 bases, leaving 9 bases not matched to a gene. The CDR3 sequence is CASSLGGSGGEQYF. The DNA of the CDR3 is TGTGCCAGCAGTTTAGGGGGCAGCGGGGGAGAGCAGTACTTC.

This clonotype was picked up a small number of times. V is TRBV10-3 and J is TRBJ2-3; D unclear. V lost 5 bases and J lost 9, with 15 bases in between. The CDR3 has 13 amino acids. Germline V gene data show CDR1 as ENHRY and CDR2 as SYGVKD. CDR3 protein: CAISPRPGETQYF. The CDR3 region has the DNA TGTGCCATCAGTCCTCGTCCCGGCGAGACGCAGTATTTT.

The chain recombines TRBV12-3 or TRBV12-4 with TRBJ2-5, with TRBD2 as a possible D gene (5 bases). V gave up 5 bases and J gave up 5 bases, with 15 bases separating them. The CDR3 runs 14 residues. DNA for the CDR3: TGTGCCAGCAGTCGGGGTCAATCCTCGGAGACCCAGTACTTC. This codes for CASSRGQSSETQYF.

This rearrangement joins TRBV28 to TRBJ2-5, with a tentative D call TRBD2 (6 bases). CDR1 MDHEN and CDR2 SYDVKM come from the germline V gene. CDR3 length equals 15 residues. The ends were cut back, 1 base at V and 1 base at J, with 10 bases in the middle. The CDR3 protein is CASSLSVGGQETQYF. As DNA, the CDR3 is TGTGCCAGCAGTTTATCGGTCGGGGGCCAAGAGACCCAGTACTTC. Looking up the rest from reference TRBV28 and TRBJ2-5 gives the full variable domain: DVKVTQSSRYLVKRTGEKVFLECVQDMDHENMFWYRQDPGLGLRLIYFSYDVKMKEKGDIPEGYSVSREKKERFSLILESASTNQTSMYLCASSLSVGGQETQYFGPGTRLLVL.

This clonotype was observed at least ten times. The chain links TRBV29-1 to TRBJ2-1, with 7 bases matching TRBD2. Germline V lookup: CDR1 SQVTM, CDR2 ANQGSEA. J gave up 8 bases and V 7 bases, and 8 bases lay outside the gene matches. CDR3 length: 12 residues. The CDR3 spells CSAKMTSHEQFF. DNA of the CDR3: TGCAGCGCTAAAATGACTAGCCATGAGCAGTTCTTC.

This sequence joins TRBV2 and TRBJ2-7; a possible D gene is TRBD1 (6 bases). Trimming removed 8 bases at V and 1 base at J, with 12 bases between. Germline loops: CDR1 SNHLY, CDR2 FYNNEI. The CDR3 has 13 amino acids. CDR3 in DNA: TGTGCCAGCTGCCAGGGGCTTTCCTACGAGCAGTACTTC. This encodes CASCQGLSYEQYF. Supplemented by reference TRBV2 and TRBJ2-7, the full variable domain reads EPEVTQTPSHQVTQMGQEVILRCVPISNHLYFYWYRQILGQKVEFLVSFYNNEISEKSEIFDDQFSVERPDGSNFTLKIRSTKLEDSAMYFCASCQGLSYEQYFGPGTRLTVT.

The chain employs TRBV7-2 and TRBJ2-5, with TRBD2 identical over 12 bases. Germline V gene lookup returns CDR1 SGHTA and CDR2 FQGNSA. The CDR3 covers 14 residues. The junction had 9 bases not matched to a gene; V was cut back by 5 bases and J by 11 bases. The CDR3 sequence is CASSIVTSGGTQYF. The CDR3 DNA follows: TGTGCCAGCAGCATAGTGACTAGCGGGGGCACGCAGTACTTC.